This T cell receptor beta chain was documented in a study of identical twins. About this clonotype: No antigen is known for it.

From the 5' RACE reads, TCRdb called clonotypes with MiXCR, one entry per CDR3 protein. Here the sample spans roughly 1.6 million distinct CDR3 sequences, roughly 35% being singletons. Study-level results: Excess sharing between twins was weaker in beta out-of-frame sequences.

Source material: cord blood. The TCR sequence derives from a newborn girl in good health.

CDR3 residues: CASSQGGVGGPQHF. The CDR3 DNA reads as TGTGCCAGCAGCCAAGGTGGGGTGGGGGGGCCCCAGCATTTT. V is TRBV4-2 and J is TRBJ1-5; possible D gene TRBD1, 5 bases. The CDR3 is made up of 14 amino acids. Germline CDR1 reads LGHNA; CDR2 reads YNFKEQ. Trimming stripped 1 base from V and 9 bases from J, with 13 bases between.